What follows are 22 T cell receptor beta chains derived from one specimen sequenced in a study of patients and donors after allogeneic stem cell transplantation. TCRdb called the RT-PCR reads again in MiXCR, with one record for every CDR3 protein. The table lists fewer than 25,000 distinct CDR3 sequences, around 28% of them singletons. The sample was blood, either unsorted or a sorted T cell fraction (not recorded which). Every receptor here comes from a human donor who was either an allogeneic HSCT recipient or a stem cell or donor lymphocyte infusion donor (not recorded which). It is not recorded whose cells these are; they may come from a transplant donor.

The rearrangement uses TRBV20-1 and TRBJ1-3; D ambiguous. Trimming shortened V by 0 bases and J by 2 bases, and 8 bases separated the two germline ends. The CDR3 is made up of 14 amino acids. Germline CDR1 DFQATT, CDR2 SNEGSKA (reference sequence). The CDR3 region has the DNA TGCAGTGCTAGAGATGCCGGGCCTGGAAACACCATATATTTT. Amino acid sequence: CSARDAGPGNTIYF.

The V and J genes are TRBV6-1 and TRBJ1-2; a possible D gene is TRBD1 (6 bases). The V end was cut by 4 bases, the J end by 0 bases, with 12 bases between. Germline assignment: CDR1 MNHNS and CDR2 SASEGT. CDR3 size: 15 residues. The chain's CDR3 is CASSVTGTTNYGYTF. For the CDR3, the DNA is TGTGCCAGCAGTGTCACCGGGACAACTAACTATGGCTACACCTTC.

This clonotype was counted at least ten times. This sequence joins TRBV5-1 and TRBJ2-3, with D unclear. Germline V gene data show CDR1 as SGHRS and CDR2 as YFSETQ. V lost 0 bases to trimming and J lost 2 bases, with 10 bases between them. This CDR3 has 15 residues. CDR3 in DNA: TGCGCCAGCAGCTTGGGCCAGTTCATCACAGATACGCAGTATTTT. Translation gives CASSLGQFITDTQYF.

The chain has TRBV6-2 or TRBV6-3 and TRBJ1-2; a possible D gene is TRBD1 (6 bases). This CDR3 is 13 amino acids long. The V end lost 2 bases, the J end lost 4 bases, and 8 bases lay between the germline ends. Germline values: CDR1 MNHEY, CDR2 SVGEGT. CDR3 residues: CASSYDRLYGYTF. CDR3 nucleotide sequence: TGTGCCAGCAGTTACGACAGGCTCTATGGCTACACCTTC.

The chain has TRBV27 and TRBJ2-7; D may be TRBD1 or TRBD2 (6 bases each). Germline lookup yields CDR1 MNHEY and CDR2 SMNVEV (reference sequence). This CDR3 has 14 residues. V lost 6 bases and J lost 5, with 17 bases in between. The CDR3 DNA is TGTGCCAGCAGCCGAGTGGGGGGCAAGAACGAGCAGTACTTC. It specifies CASSRVGGKNEQYF.

This clonotype was counted between two and nine times. CDR3 sequence reads: CASSLEGPNQPQHF. The CDR3 DNA is TGTGCCAGCAGCTTAGAGGGGCCCAATCAGCCCCAGCATTTT. This sequence joins TRBV11-1 and TRBJ1-5; TRBD1 is a possible D gene (5 bases). With 1 base removed from V and 3 bases from J, the gap between germline ends came to 7 bases. CDR1 is SGHAT and CDR2 is FQDESV in the germline V gene (reference sequence). The CDR3 covers 14 residues.

The sample holds a few counts of this clonotype. V is TRBV20-1 and J is TRBJ1-1, with D uncertain. Trimming took off 3 bases at V and 4 bases at J, with 12 bases between the two ends. The germline CDR1 and CDR2 sequences are DFQATT and SNEGSKA (reference sequence). The CDR3 is 13 residues long. This CDR3 is CSASSDKGTEAFF. CDR3 in DNA: TGCAGTGCTAGCTCCGACAAAGGCACTGAAGCTTTCTTT.

The chain recombines TRBV7-6 with TRBJ2-7; 10 bases map to TRBD2. CDR3 length: 15 residues. The ends lost 2 bases at V and 3 bases at J; junction bases unmatched: 4. Germline loops: CDR1 SGHVS, CDR2 FNYEAQ. The CDR3 here is CASSLLLAGVYEQYF. CDR3 coding DNA: TGTGCCAGCAGCTTACTGCTAGCGGGGGTCTACGAGCAGTACTTC.

The chain carries TRBV7-2 and TRBJ1-1; D not resolved. The CDR3 has 13 residues. Looked up from germline, CDR1 is SGHTA and CDR2 is FQGNSA. Trimming shortened V by 4 bases and J by 2 bases, and 8 bases separated the two germline ends. Written as DNA, the CDR3 is TGTGCCAGCAGCTACCGGTCTAACACTGAAGCTTTCTTT. It specifies CASSYRSNTEAFF.

The chain is built from TRBV6-5 and TRBJ2-7; D tentatively reads TRBD1 or TRBD2 (5 bases each). The ends were cut back, 5 bases at V and 5 bases at J, with 10 bases in the middle. Germline CDR1 and CDR2: MNHEY and SVGAGI. CDR3 length equals 12 residues. CDR3 DNA: TGTGCCAGCAGTCGTGGGGGTCACGAGCAGTACTTC. Translating it yields CASSRGGHEQYF.

This clonotype appeared a few times. The chain carries TRBV7-9 and TRBJ1-2; no firm D call. Between the trimmed V and J ends, which lost 7 bases and 8 bases, there was a span of 14 bases. CDR1 is SEHNR, CDR2 FQNEAQ, per germline (reference sequence). The CDR3 contains 12 residues. Written as DNA, the CDR3 is TGTGCCAGCACCCGTGCTGATGTAGGCTACACCTTC. Its translation: CASTRADVGYTF.

The CDR3 protein is CASSLTSAPGELFF. CDR3 DNA: TGTGCCAGCAGTTTGACTAGCGCGCCCGGGGAGCTGTTTTTT. The chain employs TRBV12-3 or TRBV12-4 and TRBJ2-2, with 8 bases lining up with TRBD2. This CDR3 comprises 14 residues. The V segment lost 3 bases and the J segment 6 bases; nucleotides outside the gene matches: 3.

This chain uses TRBV20-1 with TRBJ1-4; D unclear. This CDR3 spans 13 amino acids. The germline CDR1 and CDR2 sequences are DFQATT and SNEGSKA (reference sequence). The V end was cut by 4 bases, the J end by 8 bases, with 14 bases between. CDR3 region: CSATHVAAEKLFF. The CDR3 coding sequence is TGCAGTGCTACGCACGTCGCGGCCGAAAAACTGTTTTTT.

The V gene is TRBV20-1, the J gene TRBJ1-2; D gene uncertain. CDR1 and CDR2 from the germline V gene are DFQATT and SNEGSKA (reference sequence). The V gene lost 1 base and the J gene lost 4 bases, with 13 bases spanning the gap. CDR3 size: 14 residues. CDR3 bases: TGCAGTGCTAGAGTGATCGGCCGGACCTATGGCTACACCTTC. Protein sequence: CSARVIGRTYGYTF.

This clonotype was detected a few times. The chain joins TRBV28 to TRBJ1-1, with a possible D match to TRBD1 (5 bases). The CDR3 has 13 amino acids. Trimming removed 10 bases at V and 5 bases at J, with 17 bases between. Germline V CDR1 and CDR2: MDHEN, SYDVKM. The CDR3 sequence: CATREFLGTEAFF. CDR3 nucleotide sequence: TGTGCCACCAGGGAGTTCCTGGGTACTGAAGCTTTCTTT. The complete variable domain, with remaining parts taken from reference TRBV28 and TRBJ1-1, reads DVKVTQSSRYLVKRTGEKVFLECVQDMDHENMFWYRQDPGLGLRLIYFSYDVKMKEKGDIPEGYSVSREKKERFSLILESASTNQTSMYLCATREFLGTEAFFGQGTRLTVV.

Ten or more counts support this clonotype. The genes are TRBV12-3 or TRBV12-4 and TRBJ1-2, with a tentative D call TRBD1 (6 bases). V was clipped by 3 bases and J by 4 bases, with 18 bases between them. CDR3 size: 16 residues. The CDR3 region has the DNA TGTGCCAGCAGTTTTGGGGGCGGCTGGGGATCCTATGGCTACACCTTC. It is translated as CASSFGGGWGSYGYTF.

This clonotype occurred a few times. The chain combines TRBV6-1 with TRBJ1-4, with TRBD1 identical over 9 bases. The CDR3 runs 16 residues. J was trimmed by 6 bases and V by 7 bases; bases with no gene match: 12. Germline CDR1 MNHNS, CDR2 SASEGT. The CDR3: CASMDRGGGFDEKLFF. In DNA form, the CDR3 reads TGTGCCAGCATGGACAGGGGAGGGGGCTTTGATGAAAAACTGTTTTTT.

This clonotype was picked up many times. This chain joins TRBV12-3 or TRBV12-4 and TRBJ1-1; D is undetermined. The V and J ends lost 3 bases and 11 bases respectively, with 10 bases between them. The CDR3 totals 11 residues. The CDR3 DNA follows: TGTGCCAGCAGTTTGACGAGTGCTGCTTTCTTT. It specifies CASSLTSAAFF.

The chain recombines TRBV28 with TRBJ2-5; D remains ambiguous. This CDR3 has 13 amino acids. Trimming took 3 bases from V and 4 from J, leaving 9 bases between them. Germline V gives CDR1 MDHEN, CDR2 SYDVKM. The CDR3: CASSLVERETQYF. In DNA, the CDR3 is TGTGCCAGCAGTTTGGTGGAACGAGAGACCCAGTACTTC.

The chain is built from TRBV7-6 and TRBJ2-5; D gene ambiguous. The V end lost 4 bases, the J end lost 1 base, and 13 bases lay between the germline ends. The germline V gene encodes CDR1 SGHVS and CDR2 FNYEAQ. There are 15 residues in the CDR3. The CDR3 DNA reads TGTGCCAGCAGCTGGGTCTCAGTTTCCCAAGAGACCCAGTACTTC. Its translation: CASSWVSVSQETQYF.

The chain has TRBV6-2 or TRBV6-3 and TRBJ1-5; D gene unclear. The V and J ends lost 7 bases and 4 bases respectively, with 11 bases between them. The CDR3 is 13 amino acids. CDR1 is MNHEY, CDR2 SVGEGT, per germline. The chain's CDR3 is CASTAFPNQPQHF. The CDR3 DNA is TGTGCCAGCACCGCCTTCCCGAATCAGCCCCAGCATTTT.

This clonotype has just a few counts. This chain joins TRBV4-1 and TRBJ1-2; 10 nucleotides align to TRBD1. V lost 1 base to trimming and J lost 5 bases; unmatched junction nucleotides: 4. The CDR3 sequence is 15 residues long. The germline gives CDR1 MGHRA, CDR2 YSYEKL. The CDR3 DNA is TGCGCCAGCAGCCAAGGACAGGGGGCAGGTTATGGCTACACCTTC. Encoded protein: CASSQGQGAGYGYTF.